This T cell receptor beta chain is from a study of technical replicates of blood from a handful of donors (dated by TCRdb to the late 2010s). V was cut back by 8 bases and J by 4 bases, leaving a gap of 17 bases between them. For CDR1 and CDR2, the germline V gene (reference sequence) lists LNHNV and YYDKDF. The CDR3 contains 15 residues, cysteine and phenylalanine counted. Only the CDR3 DNA is retained, 45 bases long and in frame from the first base. As concerns this clone: No antigen is known for it. Base qualities are not at hand, and no much larger clone is one base apart.

The library came from the immunoSEQ multiplex PCR assay. This is the immuneACCESS table as TCRdb keeps it, with only in-frame sequences that have V and J called. A part of the clones is gone; compared with another copy, unresolved V genes explain less than half, and the rest is unexplained. Here the sample has about 67,000 clones; 98% occur a single time. The biggest ten clones account for approximately 0.17% of the sample. The chain was built from TRBV15 and TRBJ2-2; the D gene is perhaps TRBD2, from 6 matching bases. The source is a human donor in good health. Sample: T cells isolated from PBMCs. The CDR3 region reads CATLGLLGSTGELFF. The DNA reads as follows: TGTGCCACCTTGGGACTTCTAGGGAGCACCGGGGAGCTGTTTTTT.